This TCR beta chain was profiled in a study of control samples from healthy donors and cancer patients. The data were produced by immunoSEQ multiplex PCR, yet TCRdb's version contains in-frame clones alone and is incomplete. This sample has about 140,000 clones, with roughly 90% found just once. Between the trimmed V and J ends, which lost 1 base and 9 bases, there was a span of 7 bases. CDR3 length equals 12 residues. Germline assignment: CDR1 SGHTA and CDR2 FQGNSA. This rearrangement joins TRBV7-2 to TRBJ2-1; D unresolved. Sequences were obtained from blood. The receptor was isolated from a young man in good health. The CDR3 reads CASSLGFREQFF. As DNA, the CDR3 is TGTGCCAGCAGCTTAGGGTTTCGTGAGCAGTTCTTC.